This TCR beta chain was sequenced for a study of blood T cell repertoires in COVID-19. In its sample, this clone was seen once. Authors' data handling: Estimates of nucleated cell counts were drawn from the amplification of reference gene primers. Assay: immunoSEQ multiplex PCR; the TCRdb copy retains only in-frame clones and omits some. From that table come the V and J calls and clone size; the DNA was used to work out D and trimming. The sample contains 130,000 to 150,000 clones, approximately 80% of which appear only once. Sequenced material: peripheral blood. The receptor was isolated from a human donor in a cohort sampled during active COVID-19.

CDR3 protein: CASRPGQGSGGQFF. Written as DNA, the CDR3 is TGCGCCAGCAGGCCGGGACAGGGGAGCGGGGGGCAGTTCTTC. This chain links TRBV5-1 with TRBJ2-1; 10 bases are shared with TRBD1. Germline lookup yields CDR1 SGHRS and CDR2 YFSETQ. The CDR3 covers 14 residues. Trimming at V came to 5 bases and at J to 12 bases, leaving 11 bases not matched to a gene.